Below, 17 T cell receptor beta chains from the same sample are listed, as sequenced in a study of neurological immune-mediated disorders. TCRdb re-called the 5' RACE reads with MiXCR, one entry per CDR3 protein. The sample records tens of thousands of distinct CDR3 sequences, less than 5% being singletons. The source material was PBMCs. These TCRs come from a man aged 50-59 years with multiple sclerosis.

This chain uses TRBV5-1 with TRBJ2-1; 11 bases agree with TRBD2. Germline V gene lookup returns CDR1 SGHRS and CDR2 YFSETQ. There are 17 residues in the CDR3. V shed 0 bases and J 5 bases; nucleotides not matched to a gene: 7. CDR3 residues: CASSLAKGTSGDNEQFF. CDR3 bases: TGCGCCAGCAGCTTGGCAAAGGGGACTAGCGGAGACAATGAGCAGTTCTTC.

This clonotype was seen only a few times. The rearrangement links TRBV5-1 to TRBJ2-7; weak D call: TRBD1 (6 bases). In germline, CDR1 is SGHRS, CDR2 YFSETQ. Trimming removed 7 bases at V and 1 base at J, with 12 bases between. The CDR3 is 13 amino acids. CDR3 protein: CASGLGGSYEQYF. The CDR3 nucleotides read TGCGCCAGCGGATTAGGGGGTTCCTACGAGCAGTACTTC.

This clonotype came up many times. The rearrangement links TRBV3-1 to TRBJ2-5; D is perhaps TRBD1 or TRBD2 (5 bases each). Trimming cost V 4 bases and J 3 bases, with 15 bases left between them. Germline assignment: CDR1 LGHDT and CDR2 YNNKEL (reference sequence). The CDR3 sequence is 15 residues long. CDR3 bases: TGTGCCAGCAGCCCCCTAGGGACCGTAAAAGAGACCCAGTACTTC. Translating it yields CASSPLGTVKETQYF.

As DNA, the CDR3 is TGTGCCAGCAGCCAGGCAGGGGGTACCACTGAAGCTTTCTTT. It codes for CASSQAGGTTEAFF. V usage is TRBV3-1 and J usage is TRBJ1-1; 7 nucleotides align to TRBD1. Trimming removed 3 bases from V and 4 bases from J; junction bases left unmatched: 5. The CDR3 length is 14 residues. Germline CDR1 and CDR2: LGHDT and YNNKEL (reference sequence).

This clonotype was seen at least ten times. The chain carries TRBV19 and TRBJ2-7; D gene unclear. Per the germline V gene, CDR1 is LNHDA and CDR2 is SQIVND (reference sequence). V was pared by 9 bases and J by 7 bases, with 25 bases between. There are 15 residues in the CDR3. The CDR3 here is CASLPDLEPYREQYF. In nucleotides, the CDR3 is TGTGCCAGCCTACCAGACCTCGAGCCGTATAGGGAGCAGTACTTC.

This clonotype has only a few counts. The V and J genes are TRBV9 and TRBJ2-4; D possibly corresponds to TRBD2 (5 bases). CDR1 SGDLS and CDR2 YYNGEE come from the germline V gene. The CDR3 spans 16 residues. Deletions cut 4 bases from V and 0 bases from J, with 14 bases between. CDR3 nucleotide sequence: TGTGCCAGCAGCCCCTCGGGGAGACTAGCCAAAAACATTCAGTACTTC. Translation gives CASSPSGRLAKNIQYF.

This clonotype was observed at least ten times. The chain combines TRBV11-2 with TRBJ2-7; 9 bases are shared with TRBD2. The CDR3 totals 20 residues. Germline lookup yields CDR1 SGHAT and CDR2 FQNNGV. V lost 0 bases to trimming and J lost 4 bases; unmatched junction nucleotides: 19. The CDR3 coding sequence is TGTGCCAGCAGCTTAGACCCGGAGGGGGTAGCGGGAGAAAAATGGTACGAGCAGTACTTC. This codes for CASSLDPEGVAGEKWYEQYF.

In its sample, this clonotype was seen many times. The chain carries TRBV5-1 and TRBJ2-7; 9 bases fit TRBD1. The CDR3 sequence is 15 residues long. J lost 3 bases, V lost 2 bases, and 6 bases had no gene match. CDR1 is SGHRS, CDR2 YFSETQ, per germline. This chain's CDR3 is CASSFSTTGGYEQYF. The DNA of the CDR3 is TGCGCCAGCAGCTTCTCTACGACAGGGGGCTACGAGCAGTACTTC.

This clonotype was observed many times. The chain employs TRBV10-3 and TRBJ2-5; TRBD1 matches 7 bases. Looked up from germline, CDR1 is ENHRY and CDR2 is SYGVKD. This CDR3 is 14 amino acids long. With 3 bases clipped from V and 3 bases from J, the junction kept 4 bases outside the gene matches. CDR3 DNA sequence: TGTGCCATCAGTGACGGGACAGCAAAAGAGACCCAGTACTTC. Its translation: CAISDGTAKETQYF.

This clonotype came up many times. The chain has TRBV4-1 and TRBJ2-1; TRBD1 matches at 8 bases. The CDR3 sequence is 14 residues long. The germline gives CDR1 MGHRA, CDR2 YSYEKL. V was pared by 7 bases and J by 4 bases, with 6 bases of the junction left unmatched. CDR3 protein: CASTDRGLYNEQFF. CDR3 sequence (DNA): TGCGCCAGCACAGACAGGGGACTTTACAATGAGCAGTTCTTC.

This clonotype was detected a few times. The chain employs TRBV28 and TRBJ2-5, with TRBD2 matching 8 bases. V dropped 5 bases and J dropped 5; count of bases not matched to a gene: 13. Per germline, CDR1 MDHEN and CDR2 SYDVKM. The CDR3 extends over 16 amino acids. The CDR3: CASSTGRGAIGETQYF. The CDR3 region has the DNA TGTGCCAGCAGTACCGGGAGGGGGGCTATTGGGGAGACCCAGTACTTC.

This clonotype was seen many times. The genes are TRBV10-3 and TRBJ1-5; D gene unclear. The length of the CDR3 is 15 residues. Trimming left V 2 bases short and J 1 base short, with 9 bases between. Germline V gene sequence: CDR1 ENHRY, CDR2 SYGVKD. The CDR3 DNA reads TGTGCCATCAGTGAGGAAAGAAAAAGCAATCAGCCCCAGCATTTT. Amino acid sequence: CAISEERKSNQPQHF.

This clonotype has just a few counts. The V and J genes are TRBV5-1 and TRBJ1-5; no definite D call. Per germline, CDR1 SGHRS and CDR2 YFSETQ. V was clipped by 2 bases and J by 7 bases, with 16 bases between them. The CDR3 totals 15 residues. Written as DNA, the CDR3 is TGCGCCAGCAGCTTCCACCCCTTTGGAAACCAGCCCCAGCATTTT. It yields the protein CASSFHPFGNQPQHF.

The J gene is TRBJ2-3, the V gene TRBV5-4; TRBD2 matches at 7 bases. Trimming at V came to 0 bases and at J to 4 bases, leaving 5 bases not matched to a gene. The CDR3 extends over 15 amino acids. In germline, CDR1 is SGHNT, CDR2 YYREEE (reference sequence). CDR3 amino acids: CASSLEGGGADTQYF. CDR3 coding DNA: TGTGCCAGCAGCTTGGAGGGTGGGGGGGCAGATACGCAGTATTTT.

This clonotype was observed at least ten times. The rearrangement links TRBV7-2 to TRBJ2-1; weak D call: TRBD1 (5 bases). Germline V gene lookup returns CDR1 SGHTA and CDR2 FQGNSA. V shed 4 bases and J shed 0 bases, with 13 bases lying between them. The CDR3 length is 16 residues. This chain's CDR3 is CASSSDILSSYNEQFF. In DNA form, the CDR3 reads TGTGCCAGCAGCTCGGACATCCTCAGCTCCTACAATGAGCAGTTCTTC.

This clonotype was seen repeatedly, ten times or more. V usage is TRBV12-3 or TRBV12-4 and J usage is TRBJ1-3, with 7 bases matching TRBD1. CDR3 length: 14 residues. Trimming removed 6 bases from V and 4 bases from J; junction bases left unmatched: 6. The CDR3 coding sequence is TGTGCCAGCAGACCCGGGACAGCGGGAAACACCATATATTTT. Translated: CASRPGTAGNTIYF.

The chain employs TRBV27 and TRBJ1-1, with TRBD1 matching over 12 bases. V lost 6 bases to trimming and J lost 0 bases; unmatched junction nucleotides: 8. The CDR3 totals 17 residues. CDR1 and CDR2 (germline): MNHEY, SMNVEV (reference sequence). CDR3 coding DNA: TGTGCCAGCAGGCCTAGTGGGACAGGGGGCCTGAACACTGAAGCTTTCTTT. Translated: CASRPSGTGGLNTEAFF.